This T cell receptor beta chain comes out of a study of T cell repertoires in cytomegalovirus infection. Study summary: Indications came from public TCR beta signatures; they pointed to CMV infection and to a matching HLA type.

TCRdb fed the reads into MiXCR, producing one record per CDR3 protein. Altogether roughly 180,000 distinct CDR3 sequences are present, roughly 20% being singletons, with the ten largest covering more than 25%. V gave up 8 bases and J gave up 8 bases; unmatched junction bases: 17. Germline loops: CDR1 MNHEY, CDR2 SVGAGI. The CDR3 is made up of 15 amino acids. This clonotype has a handful of counts. Its antigen is as yet unknown. Specimen: CD8+ T cells from cultured PBMCs, collected from culture after CMV antigen stimulation. This clonotype was sampled from a human donor in good health (CMV status not recorded). Some clones in this sample may be carry-over from other donors' samples. V and J are TRBV6-5 and TRBJ1-2, with 7 bases aligning to TRBD1. In DNA form, the CDR3 reads TGTGCCAGCCGCACCGGGACAGAGACCTTCGGCGGCTACACCTTC. Protein product: CASRTGTETFGGYTF.